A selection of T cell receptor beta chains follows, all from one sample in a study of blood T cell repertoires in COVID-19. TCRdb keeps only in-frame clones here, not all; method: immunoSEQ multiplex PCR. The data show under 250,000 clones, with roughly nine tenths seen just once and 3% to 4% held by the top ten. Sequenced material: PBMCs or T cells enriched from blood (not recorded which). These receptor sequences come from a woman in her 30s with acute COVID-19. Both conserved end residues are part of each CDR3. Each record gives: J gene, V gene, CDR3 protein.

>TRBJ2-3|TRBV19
CASRGTSAPDTQYF
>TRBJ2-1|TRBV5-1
CASSQDPAGNEQFF
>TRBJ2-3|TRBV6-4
CASSETGAEVDTQYF
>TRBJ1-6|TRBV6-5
CASRVDRDSPLHF
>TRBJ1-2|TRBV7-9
CASSPDRVVEGYTF
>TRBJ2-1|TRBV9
CASSVVVSPFDEQFF
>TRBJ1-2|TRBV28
CASWSPGGGYGYTF
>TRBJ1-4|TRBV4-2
CASSQDPRDRNEKLFF
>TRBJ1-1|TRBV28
CASSSHPGEVNTEAFF
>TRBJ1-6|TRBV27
CASSWARGTGGRNSPLHF
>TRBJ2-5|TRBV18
CASSPGQGRETQYF
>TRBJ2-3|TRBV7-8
CASWGAGGGTDTQYF
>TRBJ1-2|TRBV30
CAWSEGVDYGYTF
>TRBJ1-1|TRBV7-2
CASSLDAGGAFF
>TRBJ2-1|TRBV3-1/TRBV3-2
CASSHRLAGGTHEQFF
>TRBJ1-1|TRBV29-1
CSVKGQGKMMARNTEAFF
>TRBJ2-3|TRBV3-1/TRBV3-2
CASSPTPFSGQKDTQYF
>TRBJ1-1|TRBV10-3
CAISESSQNTEAFF
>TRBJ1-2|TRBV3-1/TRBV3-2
CASSHSGQGVSRGGYTF
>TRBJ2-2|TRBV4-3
CASSQVLTAGVHTGELFF
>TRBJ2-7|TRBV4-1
CASSQDSYQGPGYYEQYF
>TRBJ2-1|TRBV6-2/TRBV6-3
CASSYRGYNEQFF
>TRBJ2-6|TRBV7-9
CASSYTGYAGANVLTF
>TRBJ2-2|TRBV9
CASSVTTVNTGELFF
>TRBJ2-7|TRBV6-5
CASSPRFESSYEQYF
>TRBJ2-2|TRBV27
CASSFGTGRTGELFF
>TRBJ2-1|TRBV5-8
CASSPNGGASYNEQFF
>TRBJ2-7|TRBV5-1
CASSGDNYEQYF
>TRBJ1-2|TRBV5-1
CASSTGMVGYTF
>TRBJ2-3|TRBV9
CASSEGRGGTDTQYF
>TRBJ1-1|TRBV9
CASSSRTGSEAFF
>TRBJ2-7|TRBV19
CASRGGQGLYEQYF
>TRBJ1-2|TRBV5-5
CASSSDSGGYTF
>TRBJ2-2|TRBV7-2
CASSLEGTSGAHGELFF
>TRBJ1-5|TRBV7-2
CASSPRQGSNQPQHF
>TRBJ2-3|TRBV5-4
CASSLPSGGTTDTQYF
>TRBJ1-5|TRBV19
CASSIPGLRNQPQHF
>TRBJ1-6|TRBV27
CASSLRRDPSGTYNSPLHF
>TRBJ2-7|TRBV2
CASRFQTSAIHEQYF
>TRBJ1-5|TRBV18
CASSPNRATGGLFFSNQPQHF
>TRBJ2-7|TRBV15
CATSSGLGQQFREQYF
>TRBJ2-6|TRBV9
CASSPGGSGANVLTF
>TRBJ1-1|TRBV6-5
CASSLGTGLSTEAFF
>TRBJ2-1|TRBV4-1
CASSQGALAGPFF
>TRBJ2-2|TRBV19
CASRPGLGTGELFF